This passage covers 32 T cell receptor beta chains from one sample sequenced in a study of long-term antiretroviral therapy in people with HIV. The libraries were made with immunoSEQ v3.0 at survey level. Assay: immunoSEQ multiplex PCR; the TCRdb copy retains only in-frame clones and omits some. This table holds about 16,000 clones, 70% to 90% found once. This specimen consisted of unsorted PBMCs, obtained 0.5 years after starting antiretroviral therapy. All receptors come from a woman aged 40 to 50 with HIV.

V is TRBV7-9 and J is TRBJ2-5; 12 bases match TRBD2. The ends lost 5 bases at V and 5 bases at J; junction bases unmatched: 6. Germline V gene lookup returns CDR1 SEHNR and CDR2 FQNEAQ (reference sequence). This CDR3 is 15 amino acids long. CDR3 sequence reads: CASSPGTSGQETQYF. CDR3 DNA sequence: TGTGCCAGCAGCCCGGGGACTAGCGGGCAGGAGACCCAGTACTTC.

This chain links TRBV7-9 with TRBJ1-1, with D maybe TRBD1 (5 bases). CDR3 length equals 14 residues. Germline V gene data show CDR1 as SEHNR and CDR2 as FQNEAQ (reference sequence). Deletions cut 3 bases from V and 0 bases from J, with 8 bases between. The CDR3 sequence: CASSFGALNTEAFF. The CDR3 DNA is TGTGCCAGCAGCTTTGGGGCATTGAACACTGAAGCTTTCTTT.

The rearrangement uses TRBV6-5 and TRBJ2-1, with 8 nucleotides matching TRBD2. The CDR3 runs to 12 residues. V lost 6 bases to trimming and J lost 9 bases; unmatched junction nucleotides: 4. Germline values: CDR1 MNHEY, CDR2 SVGAGI. The CDR3 sequence: CASRATSGEQFF. The DNA of the CDR3 is TGTGCCAGCAGAGCAACTAGCGGTGAGCAGTTCTTC.

The rearrangement uses TRBV5-1 and TRBJ2-3; 9 bases are a match to TRBD2. There are 16 residues in the CDR3. After removal of 4 bases from V and 2 bases from J, the junction contained 8 bases not matched to a gene. CDR1 is SGHRS, CDR2 YFSETQ, per germline. CDR3 residues: CASSRPSGVATDTQYF. The DNA of the CDR3 is TGCGCCAGCAGCAGACCTAGCGGGGTTGCCACAGATACGCAGTATTTT.

This chain connects TRBV28 to TRBJ2-3; a weak D match, TRBD2 (6 bases). Germline CDR1 and CDR2: MDHEN and SYDVKM. The V end was cut by 6 bases, the J end by 0 bases, with 16 bases between. The CDR3 extends over 16 amino acids. In DNA form, the CDR3 reads TGTGCCAGCAGGTCGAGTCCCGGGACTAGCACAGATACGCAGTATTTT. As protein: CASRSSPGTSTDTQYF.

CDR3 in DNA: TGTGCCATCAGTGAGGTCGGCCATGCCAATCAGCCCCAGCATTTT. This encodes CAISEVGHANQPQHF. The V call is TRBV10-3, the J call TRBJ1-5, with unresolved D. The V end was cut by 2 bases, the J end by 3 bases, with 11 bases between. This CDR3 has 15 residues. Germline V gene data show CDR1 as ENHRY and CDR2 as SYGVKD.

The chain employs TRBV5-1 and TRBJ2-3; TRBD2 might be the D (6 bases). V lost 3 bases and J 3 bases, leaving 14 bases between the germline ends. CDR3 size: 15 residues. CDR1 and CDR2 (germline): SGHRS, YFSETQ. The CDR3 reads CASSSMNSGTDTQYF. In DNA, the CDR3 is TGCGCCAGCAGCTCGATGAATAGCGGAACAGATACGCAGTATTTT.

In this sample, this clone turned up once. The genes are TRBV6-6 and TRBJ2-1; D call uncertain. The CDR3 is 14 residues long. Germline CDR1 and CDR2: MNHNY and SVGAGI (reference sequence). With 7 bases removed from V and 0 bases from J, the gap between germline ends came to 10 bases. DNA for the CDR3: TGTGCCAGCATGATGCGGAGCTCCTACAATGAGCAGTTCTTC. Translated: CASMMRSSYNEQFF.

J is TRBJ2-2 and V is TRBV6-5, with D possibly being TRBD1 (5 bases). The length of the CDR3 is 13 residues. V gave up 9 bases and J gave up 4 bases, with 12 bases separating them. CDR1 is MNHEY, CDR2 SVGAGI, per germline. CDR3 DNA sequence: TGTGCCAGTCCAAATAGGGGCACCGGGGAGCTGTTTTTT. Its translation is CASPNRGTGELFF.

The rearrangement links TRBV5-4 to TRBJ1-1; D is possibly TRBD1 (5 bases). Germline assignment: CDR1 SGHNT and CDR2 YYREEE (reference sequence). V was trimmed by 4 bases and J by 5 bases, leaving 18 bases between them. The CDR3 has 15 amino acids. The CDR3 bases are TGTGCCAGCAGCCGGTGGACGGACACGTGGACTGAAGCTTTCTTT. This sequence encodes CASSRWTDTWTEAFF.

The chain recombines TRBV10-3 with TRBJ2-7, with TRBD2 matching over 15 bases. The germline gives CDR1 ENHRY, CDR2 SYGVKD. V shed 6 bases and J 5 bases; nucleotides not matched to a gene: 17. The CDR3 sequence is 19 residues long. The CDR3 coding sequence is TGTGCCATCAGGGGACTAGCGGGAGGAACGACAGCCGAATCGAACGAGCAGTACTTC. Translating gives CAIRGLAGGTTAESNEQYF.

The chain carries TRBV27 and TRBJ1-4; 7 bases agree with TRBD1. From germline, CDR1 is MNHEY and CDR2 SMNVEV (reference sequence). The ends lost 0 bases at V and 3 bases at J; junction bases unmatched: 4. This CDR3 has 16 amino acids. CDR3 nucleotide sequence: TGTGCCAGCAGTTTATCGAGACAGGGACCTAATGAAAAACTGTTTTTT. Protein: CASSLSRQGPNEKLFF. Variable domain in full (rest from reference TRBV27 and TRBJ1-4): EAQVTQNPRYLITVTGKKLTVTCSQNMNHEYMSWYRQDPGLGLRQIYYSMNVEVTDKGDVPEGYKVSRKEKRNFPLILESPSPNQTSLYFCASSLSRQGPNEKLFFGSGTQLSVL.

This chain connects TRBV4-3 to TRBJ1-2; D remains ambiguous. CDR3 length: 16 amino acids. Germline V gene data show CDR1 as LGHNA and CDR2 as YSLEER. The V and J ends lost 0 bases and 6 bases respectively, with 17 bases between them. In DNA, the CDR3 is TGCGCCAGCAGCCAAGATGTGCAGGCACGGAGCGATGGCTACACCTTC. Its translation is CASSQDVQARSDGYTF.

The V and J genes are TRBV18 and TRBJ2-7, with D perhaps TRBD1 or TRBD2 (5 bases each). The CDR3 totals 14 residues. The germline gives CDR1 KGHSH, CDR2 LQKENI. V dropped 2 bases and J dropped 3 bases, with 11 bases sitting between them. CDR3 nucleotides: TGTGCCAGCTCACCAGGATGGGGGAGCTACGAGCAGTACTTC. This sequence encodes CASSPGWGSYEQYF.

The chain has TRBV4-3 and TRBJ2-1; 7 bases align to TRBD2. The germline CDR1 and CDR2 sequences are LGHNA and YSLEER. J was trimmed by 8 bases and V by 1 base; bases with no gene match: 8. The length of the CDR3 is 15 residues. CDR3: CASSQGPAGRDEQFF. The CDR3 DNA sequence: TGCGCCAGCAGCCAAGGACCAGCGGGAAGGGATGAGCAGTTCTTC.

The CDR3 spells CASTAFLESGNTIYF. The CDR3 nucleotides read TGTGCCAGCACCGCCTTCCTAGAGAGTGGAAACACCATATATTTT. This chain joins TRBV6-1 and TRBJ1-3; D is unresolved. V lost 7 bases and J lost 3, with 16 bases in between. Germline V gives CDR1 MNHNS, CDR2 SASEGT. The CDR3 runs to 15 residues.

The chain joins TRBV7-3 to TRBJ2-3, with TRBD2 matching 9 bases. The V segment lost 1 base and the J segment 1 base; nucleotides outside the gene matches: 3. Germline V CDR1 and CDR2: SGHTA, FQGTGA. The CDR3 is 16 residues long. Written as DNA, the CDR3 is TGTGCCAGCAGCTTAAGTAGCGGGAGAGGCACAGATACGCAGTATTTT. It yields the protein CASSLSSGRGTDTQYF.

The chain links TRBV28 to TRBJ2-7; the match to TRBD1 covers 8 bases. The germline gives CDR1 MDHEN, CDR2 SYDVKM. The CDR3 has 14 amino acids. Germline trimming cut 5 bases from V and 6 bases from J; bases unmatched to any gene: 9. The CDR3 coding sequence is TGTGCCAGCAGTCGACCGGGACAGGCGGCCGAGCAGTACTTC. It is translated as CASSRPGQAAEQYF. Using reference TRBV28 and TRBJ2-7 for the parts outside the CDR3, the full variable domain is DVKVTQSSRYLVKRTGEKVFLECVQDMDHENMFWYRQDPGLGLRLIYFSYDVKMKEKGDIPEGYSVSREKKERFSLILESASTNQTSMYLCASSRPGQAAEQYFGPGTRLTVT.

The chain employs TRBV6-5 and TRBJ2-5, with 9 bases fitting TRBD2. This CDR3 contains 16 residues. Germline assignment: CDR1 MNHEY and CDR2 SVGAGI. J was trimmed by 1 base and V by 0 bases; bases with no gene match: 3. The CDR3: CASSYSTSGPQETQYF. The CDR3 DNA sequence: TGTGCCAGCAGTTACTCGACTAGCGGACCCCAAGAGACCCAGTACTTC.

The chain is built from TRBV7-9 and TRBJ2-2; 11 bases fit TRBD2. Germline CDR1 SEHNR, CDR2 FQNEAQ (reference sequence). CDR3 length: 17 amino acids. V dropped 3 bases and J dropped 6; count of bases not matched to a gene: 9. This CDR3 reads CASSFPTSGVNPGELFF. In DNA form, the CDR3 reads TGTGCCAGCAGCTTCCCGACTAGCGGGGTTAATCCCGGGGAGCTGTTTTTT.

The V and J genes are TRBV7-2 and TRBJ1-5, with 7 positions matching TRBD1. With V trimmed by 2 bases and J by 8 bases, 9 bases remained unmatched. The CDR3 spans 15 residues. CDR1 SGHTA and CDR2 FQGNSA come from the germline V gene. CDR3 bases: TGTGCCAGCAGCTTAAACAGGGGCGCGGGCGAGCCCCAGCATTTT. This gives the protein CASSLNRGAGEPQHF.

The rearrangement joins TRBV9 to TRBJ1-4; TRBD1 agrees at 7 bases. Germline CDR1 is SGDLS and CDR2 is YYNGEE. The CDR3 consists of 15 residues. The V segment lost 3 bases and the J segment 7 bases; nucleotides outside the gene matches: 9. CDR3 sequence (DNA): TGTGCCAGCAGCGCCAGGGGGTATGCGGGTGAAAAACTGTTTTTT. The encoded protein is CASSARGYAGEKLFF.

This chain uses TRBV28 with TRBJ2-7; D gene ambiguous. V lost 4 bases, J lost 2 bases, and 6 bases lay in between. This CDR3 is 12 amino acids long. Germline assignment: CDR1 MDHEN and CDR2 SYDVKM. CDR3: CASSSGTYEQYF. The CDR3 nucleotides read TGTGCCAGCAGTTCTGGTACCTACGAGCAGTACTTC.

The chain employs TRBV5-6 and TRBJ2-1; 8 bases map to TRBD1. From germline, CDR1 is SGHDT and CDR2 YYEEEE. The trim removed 5 bases at V and 3 bases at J, leaving 7 bases unmatched. This CDR3 spans 15 amino acids. In DNA form, the CDR3 reads TGTGCCAGCAGTCGATTGGACAGGGTCTACAATGAGCAGTTCTTC. It translates to CASSRLDRVYNEQFF.

This clone appeared once. J is TRBJ1-3 and V is TRBV6-1; TRBD1 aligns across 10 bases. Germline trimming cut 2 bases from V and 4 bases from J; bases unmatched to any gene: 5. Germline CDR1 reads MNHNS; CDR2 reads SASEGT. The CDR3 runs 16 residues. CDR3 sequence: CASSEWGTGVGNTIYF. CDR3 coding DNA: TGTGCCAGCAGTGAATGGGGGACAGGGGTGGGAAACACCATATATTTT.

J is TRBJ2-7 and V is TRBV7-9; weak D call: TRBD1 (6 bases). V lost 8 bases to trimming and J lost 3 bases, with 20 bases between them. In germline, CDR1 is SEHNR, CDR2 FQNEAQ (reference sequence). The CDR3 is made up of 15 amino acids. The CDR3 DNA sequence: TGTGCCAGCTCAGGGGCAGGGTCTGGTGACTACGAGCAGTACTTC. This sequence encodes CASSGAGSGDYEQYF.

This chain uses TRBV6-6 with TRBJ2-1, with a weak D call TRBD2 (5 bases). The length of the CDR3 is 13 residues. Per the germline V gene, CDR1 is MNHNY and CDR2 is SVGAGI (reference sequence). With 7 bases removed from V and 5 bases from J, the gap between germline ends came to 12 bases. The CDR3 sequence: CASTRSSDNEQFF. Written as DNA, the CDR3 is TGTGCCAGCACCAGGAGTAGCGACAATGAGCAGTTCTTC.

V and J are TRBV27 and TRBJ2-3, with D possibly being TRBD2 (6 bases). Germline V gives CDR1 MNHEY, CDR2 SMNVEV (reference sequence). Between the trimmed V and J ends, which lost 4 bases and 1 base, there was a span of 12 bases. The length of the CDR3 is 15 residues. The DNA of the CDR3 is TGTGCCAGCAGTTCAACTAGCCCCGGCACAGATACGCAGTATTTT. Encoded protein: CASSSTSPGTDTQYF.

As DNA, the CDR3 is TGTGCCAGCAGTGACGACAGATATGAAGCTTTCTTT. Protein product: CASSDDRYEAFF. The chain joins TRBV2 to TRBJ1-1; weak D call: TRBD1 (5 bases). This CDR3 spans 12 amino acids. V shed 3 bases and J shed 7 bases, with 9 bases lying between them. The germline gives CDR1 SNHLY, CDR2 FYNNEI. Using reference TRBV2 and TRBJ1-1 for the parts outside the CDR3, the full variable domain is EPEVTQTPSHQVTQMGQEVILRCVPISNHLYFYWYRQILGQKVEFLVSFYNNEISEKSEIFDDQFSVERPDGSNFTLKIRSTKLEDSAMYFCASSDDRYEAFFGQGTRLTVV.

The sample holds a few counts of this clone. V is TRBV7-2 and J is TRBJ1-2; 8 bases agree with TRBD1. V was pared by 3 bases and J by 7 bases, with 7 bases of the junction left unmatched. The CDR3 is 14 residues long. Germline V gene lookup returns CDR1 SGHTA and CDR2 FQGNSA. The CDR3 coding sequence is TGTGCCAGCAGCTTGCCAGGGGGCCAGGCTGGCTACACCTTC. Its translation: CASSLPGGQAGYTF.

V usage is TRBV6-5 and J usage is TRBJ1-1; tentative D call: TRBD1 (5 bases). The germline V and J ends were trimmed by 6 bases and 4 bases, with 12 bases remaining between them. Germline lookup yields CDR1 MNHEY and CDR2 SVGAGI. CDR3 length: 13 amino acids. This chain's CDR3 is CASSPQGGTEAFF. The CDR3 DNA is TGTGCCAGCAGCCCGCAGGGTGGCACTGAAGCTTTCTTT.

This clone has only one observation. CDR3 protein: CASSIVSGTGRTDTQYF. The CDR3 nucleotides read TGTGCCAGCAGCATAGTGTCTGGGACTGGGCGCACAGATACGCAGTATTTT. This rearrangement joins TRBV13 to TRBJ2-3; tentatively, D is TRBD2 (6 bases). V gave up 5 bases and J gave up 1 base, with 19 bases separating them. The CDR3 length is 17 residues. Germline V CDR1 and CDR2: PRHDT, FYEKMQ (reference sequence).